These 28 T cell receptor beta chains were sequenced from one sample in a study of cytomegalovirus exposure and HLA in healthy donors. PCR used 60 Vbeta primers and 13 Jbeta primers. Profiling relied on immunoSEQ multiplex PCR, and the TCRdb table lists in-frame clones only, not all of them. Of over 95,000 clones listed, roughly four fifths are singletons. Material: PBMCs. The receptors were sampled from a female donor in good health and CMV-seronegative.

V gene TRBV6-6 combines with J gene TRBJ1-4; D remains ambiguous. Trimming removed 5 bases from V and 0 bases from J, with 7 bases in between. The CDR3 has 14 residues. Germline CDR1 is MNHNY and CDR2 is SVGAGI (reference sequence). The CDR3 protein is CASSQRATNEKLFF. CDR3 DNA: TGTGCCAGCAGTCAACGGGCAACTAATGAAAAACTGTTTTTT.

The CDR3 loop is CASSYSSFNYGYTF. The DNA of the CDR3 is TGTGCCAGCAGTTACTCCTCGTTTAACTATGGCTACACCTTC. The chain recombines TRBV6-5 with TRBJ1-2; D is uncertain. The CDR3 sequence is 14 residues long. CDR1 is MNHEY and CDR2 is SVGAGI in the germline V gene. Trimming cost V 0 bases and J 1 base, with 6 bases left between them.

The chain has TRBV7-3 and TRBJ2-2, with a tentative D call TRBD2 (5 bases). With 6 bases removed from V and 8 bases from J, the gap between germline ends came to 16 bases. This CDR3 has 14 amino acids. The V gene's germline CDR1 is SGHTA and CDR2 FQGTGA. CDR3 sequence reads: CASSRLGVAGELFF. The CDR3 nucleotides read TGTGCCAGCAGTAGACTCGGGGTAGCGGGGGAGCTGTTTTTT.

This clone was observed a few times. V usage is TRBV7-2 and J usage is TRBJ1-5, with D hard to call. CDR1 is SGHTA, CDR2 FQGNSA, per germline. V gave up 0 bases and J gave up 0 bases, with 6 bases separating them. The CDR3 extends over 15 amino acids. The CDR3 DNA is TGTGCCAGCAGCTTAGCGGCTTATAGCAATCAGCCCCAGCATTTT. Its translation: CASSLAAYSNQPQHF. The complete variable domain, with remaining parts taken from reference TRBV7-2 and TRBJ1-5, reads GAGVSQSPSNKVTEKGKDVELRCDPISGHTALYWYRQSLGQGLEFLIYFQGNSAPDKSGLPSDRFSAERTGGSVSTLTIQRTQQEDSAVYLCASSLAAYSNQPQHFGDGTRLSIL.

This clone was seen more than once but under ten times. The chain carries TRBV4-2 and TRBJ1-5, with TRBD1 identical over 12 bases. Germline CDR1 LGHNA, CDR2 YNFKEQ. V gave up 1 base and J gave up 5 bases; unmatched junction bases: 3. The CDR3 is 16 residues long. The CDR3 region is CASSQAGTGGDQPQHF. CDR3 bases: TGTGCCAGCAGCCAAGCCGGGACAGGGGGCGATCAGCCCCAGCATTTT.

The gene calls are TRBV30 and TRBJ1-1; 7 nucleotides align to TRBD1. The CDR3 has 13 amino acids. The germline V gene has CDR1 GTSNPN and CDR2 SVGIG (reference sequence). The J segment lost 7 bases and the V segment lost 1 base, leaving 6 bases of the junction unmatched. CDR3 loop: CAWSGTGLGEAFF. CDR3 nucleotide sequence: TGTGCCTGGAGTGGGACAGGTCTCGGTGAAGCTTTCTTT.

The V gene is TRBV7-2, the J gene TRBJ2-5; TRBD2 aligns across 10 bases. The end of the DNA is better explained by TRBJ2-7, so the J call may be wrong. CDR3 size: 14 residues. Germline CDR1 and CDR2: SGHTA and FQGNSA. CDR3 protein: CASSLRLAGYEQYF. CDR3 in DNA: TGTGCCAGCAGCTTACGACTAGCGGGCTACGAGCAGTACTTC.

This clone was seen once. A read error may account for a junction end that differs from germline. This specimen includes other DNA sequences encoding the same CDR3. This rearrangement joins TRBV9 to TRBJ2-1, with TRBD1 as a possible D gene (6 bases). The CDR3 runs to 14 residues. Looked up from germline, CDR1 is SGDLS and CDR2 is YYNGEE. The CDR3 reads CASSLRDTYNEQFF. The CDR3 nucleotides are TGTGCCAGCAGCCTCCGGGACACCTACAACGAGCAGTTCTTC.

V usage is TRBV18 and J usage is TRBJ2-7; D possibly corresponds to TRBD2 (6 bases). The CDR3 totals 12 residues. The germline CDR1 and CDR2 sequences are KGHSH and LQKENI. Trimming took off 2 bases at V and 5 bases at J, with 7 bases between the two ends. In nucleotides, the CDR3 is TGTGCCAGCTCACCAGGGGGGAACGAGCAGTACTTC. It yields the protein CASSPGGNEQYF. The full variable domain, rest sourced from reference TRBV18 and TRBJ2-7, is NAGVMQNPRHLVRRRGQEARLRCSPMKGHSHVYWYRQLPEEGLKFMVYLQKENIIDESGMPKERFSAEFPKEGPSILRIQQVVRGDSAAYFCASSPGGNEQYFGPGTRLTVT.

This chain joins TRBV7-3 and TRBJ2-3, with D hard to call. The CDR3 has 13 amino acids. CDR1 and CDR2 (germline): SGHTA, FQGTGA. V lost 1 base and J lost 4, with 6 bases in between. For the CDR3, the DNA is TGTGCCAGCAGCTTAATAGACTCAGATACGCAGTATTTT. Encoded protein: CASSLIDSDTQYF.

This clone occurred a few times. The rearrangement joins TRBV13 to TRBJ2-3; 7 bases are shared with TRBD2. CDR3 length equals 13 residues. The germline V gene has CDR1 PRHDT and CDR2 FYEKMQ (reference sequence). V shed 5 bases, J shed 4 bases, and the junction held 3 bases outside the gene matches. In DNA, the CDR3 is TGTGCCAGCAGCCTGGGAGGGGCAGATACGCAGTATTTT. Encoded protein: CASSLGGADTQYF.

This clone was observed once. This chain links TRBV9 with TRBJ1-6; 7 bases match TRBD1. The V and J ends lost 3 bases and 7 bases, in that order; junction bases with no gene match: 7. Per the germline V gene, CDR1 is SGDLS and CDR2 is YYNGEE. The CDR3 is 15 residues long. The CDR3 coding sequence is TGTGCCAGCAGCGGGGGACAGATTCAGAATTCACCCCTCCACTTT. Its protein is CASSGGQIQNSPLHF.

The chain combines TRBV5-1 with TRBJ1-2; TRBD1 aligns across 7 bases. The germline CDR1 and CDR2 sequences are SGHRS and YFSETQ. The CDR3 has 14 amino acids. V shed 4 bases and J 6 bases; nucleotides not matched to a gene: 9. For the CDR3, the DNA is TGCGCCAGCAGCGTTGACAGGGAGGAACATGGCTACACCTTC. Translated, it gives CASSVDREEHGYTF.

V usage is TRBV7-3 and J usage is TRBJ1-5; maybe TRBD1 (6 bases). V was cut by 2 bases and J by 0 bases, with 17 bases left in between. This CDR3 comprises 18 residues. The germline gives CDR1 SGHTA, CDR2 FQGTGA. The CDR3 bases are TGTGCCAGCAGCTTATACCCGGACAGATCTTATAGCAATCAGCCCCAGCATTTT. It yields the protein CASSLYPDRSYSNQPQHF.

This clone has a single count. This CDR3 is CASSPPGGTQYF. In DNA form, the CDR3 reads TGTGCCAGCAGCCCACCAGGAGGTACGCAGTATTTT. The chain joins TRBV7-3 to TRBJ2-3; maybe TRBD2 (5 bases). CDR3 length equals 12 residues. Trimming removed 5 bases from V and 8 bases from J, with 11 bases in between. Germline V gene lookup returns CDR1 SGHTA and CDR2 FQGTGA.

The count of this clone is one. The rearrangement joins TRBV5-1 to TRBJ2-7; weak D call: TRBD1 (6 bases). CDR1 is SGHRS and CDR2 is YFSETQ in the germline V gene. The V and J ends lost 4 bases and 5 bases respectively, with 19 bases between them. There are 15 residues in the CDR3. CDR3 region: CASSPGNLRDNEQYF. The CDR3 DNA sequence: TGCGCCAGCAGCCCCGGGAACCTAAGGGACAACGAGCAGTACTTC.

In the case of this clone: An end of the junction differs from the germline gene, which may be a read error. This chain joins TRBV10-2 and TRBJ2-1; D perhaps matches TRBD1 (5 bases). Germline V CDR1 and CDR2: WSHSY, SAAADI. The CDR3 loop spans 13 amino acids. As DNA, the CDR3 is TGCGCCAGCGGGGCGTACTCCTACAATGGGCAGTTCTTC. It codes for CASGAYSYNGQFF.

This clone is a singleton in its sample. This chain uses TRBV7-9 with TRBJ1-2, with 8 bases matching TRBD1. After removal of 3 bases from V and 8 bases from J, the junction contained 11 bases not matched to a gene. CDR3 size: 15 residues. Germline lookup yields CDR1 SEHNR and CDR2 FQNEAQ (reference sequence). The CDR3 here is CASSFWTGKLGGYTF. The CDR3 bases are TGTGCCAGCAGCTTCTGGACAGGGAAGTTGGGGGGCTACACCTTC.

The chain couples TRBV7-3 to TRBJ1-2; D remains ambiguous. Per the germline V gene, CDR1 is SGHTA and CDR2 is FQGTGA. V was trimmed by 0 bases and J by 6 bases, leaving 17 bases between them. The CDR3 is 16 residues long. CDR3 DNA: TGTGCCAGCAGCTTAACGTCAGGAGGCCAGTCCCATGGCTACACCTTC. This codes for CASSLTSGGQSHGYTF. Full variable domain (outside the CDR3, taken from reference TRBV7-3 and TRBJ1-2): GAGVSQTPSNKVTEKGKYVELRCDPISGHTALYWYRQSLGQGPEFLIYFQGTGAADDSGLPNDRFFAVRPEGSVSTLKIQRTERGDSAVYLCASSLTSGGQSHGYTFGSGTRLTVV.

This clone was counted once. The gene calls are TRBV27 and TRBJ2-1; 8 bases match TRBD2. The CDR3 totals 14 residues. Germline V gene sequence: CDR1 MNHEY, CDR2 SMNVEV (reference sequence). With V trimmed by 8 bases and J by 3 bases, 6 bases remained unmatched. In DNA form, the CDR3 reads TGTGCCAGCCTTGGCGGGGGGCGCTACAATGAGCAGTTCTTC. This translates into CASLGGGRYNEQFF.

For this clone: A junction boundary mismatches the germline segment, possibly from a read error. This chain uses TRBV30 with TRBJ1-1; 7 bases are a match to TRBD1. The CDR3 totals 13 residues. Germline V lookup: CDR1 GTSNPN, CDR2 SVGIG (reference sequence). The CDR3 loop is CACLGQANTEVFF. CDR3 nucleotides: TGTGCCTGCCTCGGACAGGCTAACACTGAAGTTTTCTTT.

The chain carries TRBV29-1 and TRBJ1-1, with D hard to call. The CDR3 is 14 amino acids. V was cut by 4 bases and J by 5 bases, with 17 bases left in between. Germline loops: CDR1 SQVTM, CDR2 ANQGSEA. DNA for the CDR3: TGCAGCGTTGGCTATGGAGGGCCCCAAACTGAAGCTTTCTTT. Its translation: CSVGYGGPQTEAFF.

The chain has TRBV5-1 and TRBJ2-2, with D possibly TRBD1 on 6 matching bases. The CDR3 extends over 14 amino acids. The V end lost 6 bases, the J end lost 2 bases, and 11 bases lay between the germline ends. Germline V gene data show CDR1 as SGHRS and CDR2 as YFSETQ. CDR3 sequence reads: CASKAGTNTGELFF. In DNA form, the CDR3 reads TGCGCCAGCAAAGCCGGGACAAACACCGGGGAGCTGTTTTTT.

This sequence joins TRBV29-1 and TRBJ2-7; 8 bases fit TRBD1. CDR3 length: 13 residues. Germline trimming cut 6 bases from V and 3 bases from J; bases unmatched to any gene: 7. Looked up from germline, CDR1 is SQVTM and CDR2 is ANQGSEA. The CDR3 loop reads CSVRTGKGYEQYF. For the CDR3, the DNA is TGCAGCGTCCGGACAGGGAAAGGCTACGAGCAGTACTTC.

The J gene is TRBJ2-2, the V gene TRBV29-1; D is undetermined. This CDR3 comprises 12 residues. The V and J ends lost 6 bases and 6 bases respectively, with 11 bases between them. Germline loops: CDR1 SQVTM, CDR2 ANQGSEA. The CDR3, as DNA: TGCAGCGTCAGTCCCTCTCCCGGGGAGCTGTTTTTT. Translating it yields CSVSPSPGELFF.

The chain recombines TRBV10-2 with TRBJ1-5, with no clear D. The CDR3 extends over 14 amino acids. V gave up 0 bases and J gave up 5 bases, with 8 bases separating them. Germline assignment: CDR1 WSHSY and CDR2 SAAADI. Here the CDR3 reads CASSESAGYQPQHF. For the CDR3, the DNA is TGCGCCAGCAGTGAGTCGGCAGGTTATCAGCCCCAGCATTTT.

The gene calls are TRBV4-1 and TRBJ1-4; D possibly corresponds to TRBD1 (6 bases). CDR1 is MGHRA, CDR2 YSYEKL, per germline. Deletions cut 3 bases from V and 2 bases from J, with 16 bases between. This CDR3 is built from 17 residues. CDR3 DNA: TGCGCCAGCAGCCAGGGTAGGGGAGGGGGGACTAATGAAAAACTGTTTTTT. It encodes CASSQGRGGGTNEKLFF.

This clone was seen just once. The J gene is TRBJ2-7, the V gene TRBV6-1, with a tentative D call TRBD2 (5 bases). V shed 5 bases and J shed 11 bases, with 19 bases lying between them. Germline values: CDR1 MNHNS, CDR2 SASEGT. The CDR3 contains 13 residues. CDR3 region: CASSPTRSSGEYF. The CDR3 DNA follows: TGTGCCAGCAGTCCTACTAGATCCTCTGGAGAGTACTTC.